This T cell receptor (beta chain) is from a study of CD8 T cells in ankylosing spondylitis. Study results and caveats: A number of the motif variants had already been described in reactive arthritis synovial fluid and blood. The study identified a TCR beta motif of under ten highly homologous variants that appeared characteristic of ankylosing spondylitis blood.

Quantitative 5'-RACE with molecular barcodes generated TCR beta libraries. TCRdb independently ran MiXCR on the 5' RACE reads; one entry per CDR3 protein. The sample contains approximately 200,000 distinct CDR3 sequences, over 10% of which appear only once. The germline V gene encodes CDR1 SQVTM and CDR2 ANQGSEA. Trimming cost V 8 bases and J 2 bases, with 18 bases left between them. The CDR3 covers 14 residues. This clonotype has just a few counts. Its antigen is not known. Sequenced material: blood, either unsorted or a sorted T cell fraction (not recorded which). The rearrangement uses TRBV29-1 and TRBJ1-2; D possibly corresponds to TRBD1 (5 bases). The source of this sequence is a male donor with ankylosing spondylitis or in good health (not recorded which). The CDR3, as DNA: TGCAGCATTCCTCCGACAGTCGGAAACTATGGCTACACCTTC. Translation: CSIPPTVGNYGYTF.